The 26 T cell receptor beta chains below come from one sample, sequenced in a study of identifying expanded T cells in peripheral blood. Sequenced by immunoSEQ multiplex PCR; TCRdb stores in-frame clones only, minus some. Seen here are some 100,000 clones, roughly 85% observed once, and the top ten hold about a sixth. The sample was blood. The receptors derive from a person between 18 and 70 years old in good health.

J is TRBJ1-2 and V is TRBV9; D is unclear. Germline V gives CDR1 SGDLS, CDR2 YYNGEE. CDR3 length: 14 amino acids. Trimming took 4 bases from V and 2 from J, leaving 12 bases between them. The DNA for the CDR3 is TGTGCCAGCAGCCCTACCGTTATAAACTATGGCTACACCTTC. This sequence encodes CASSPTVINYGYTF.

The J gene is TRBJ2-1, the V gene TRBV6-5; no definite D call. CDR1 and CDR2 (germline): MNHEY, SVGAGI. V lost 2 bases to trimming and J lost 0 bases, with 5 bases between them. This CDR3 has 14 amino acids. The CDR3 DNA follows: TGTGCCAGCAGTTACCTAAGCTCCTACAATGAGCAGTTCTTC. Amino acid sequence: CASSYLSSYNEQFF.

The chain couples TRBV7-7 to TRBJ2-3, with 12 bases lining up with TRBD2. This CDR3 contains 15 residues. Germline trimming cut 4 bases from V and 4 bases from J; bases unmatched to any gene: 3. Germline-derived CDR1 and CDR2 are SSHAT and FNYEAQ (reference sequence). CDR3 region: CASSSTSGGADTQYF. CDR3 in DNA: TGTGCCAGCAGCTCGACTAGCGGGGGCGCAGATACGCAGTATTTT.

The J gene is TRBJ2-1, the V gene TRBV5-8, with 7 bases identical to TRBD2. The CDR3 runs to 13 residues. Trimming took 1 base from V and 8 from J; bases not matched to a gene: 3. From germline, CDR1 is SGHTS and CDR2 YDEGEE. CDR3 DNA: TGTGCCAGCAGCTTGTCGGGGGGAGATGAGCAGTTCTTC. Translating gives CASSLSGGDEQFF.

The chain uses TRBV5-5 and TRBJ1-3, with D unresolved. The CDR3 is 14 residues long. Between the trimmed V and J ends, which lost 4 bases and 0 bases, there was a span of 8 bases. Germline assignment: CDR1 SGHKS and CDR2 YYEKEE (reference sequence). Written as DNA, the CDR3 is TGTGCCAGCAGCCCCGGAAGCTCTGGAAACACCATATATTTT. It encodes CASSPGSSGNTIYF.

The J gene is TRBJ2-7, the V gene TRBV27; 8 bases line up with TRBD2. CDR1 and CDR2 from the germline V gene are MNHEY and SMNVEV (reference sequence). CDR3 length equals 16 residues. This CDR3 is CATTGGLGSLGYEQYF. The CDR3 bases are TGTGCGACTACGGGGGGGTTGGGCTCCCTGGGGTACGAGCAGTACTTC.

The genes are TRBV7-2 and TRBJ1-5, with a possible D match to TRBD1 (5 bases). The CDR3 sequence is 13 residues long. Trimming shortened V by 6 bases and J by 7 bases, and 13 bases separated the two germline ends. The V gene's germline CDR1 is SGHTA and CDR2 FQGNSA. Here the CDR3 DNA reads TGTGCCAGCAGTACAGGAGGAGGACAGCCCCAGCATTTT. It yields the protein CASSTGGGQPQHF.

The CDR3 spells CASSSQQGARGYTF. CDR3 DNA sequence: TGTGCCAGCAGTTCTCAACAGGGGGCGCGTGGCTACACCTTC. The chain employs TRBV27 and TRBJ1-2; 9 bases align to TRBD1. After removal of 4 bases from V and 7 bases from J, the junction contained 7 bases not matched to a gene. Germline lookup yields CDR1 MNHEY and CDR2 SMNVEV (reference sequence). The CDR3 contains 14 residues.

This chain's CDR3 is CASSTALAGGLYEQYF. The CDR3 nucleotides are TGTGCCAGCAGCACAGCCCTAGCGGGGGGGCTTTACGAGCAGTACTTC. This rearrangement joins TRBV9 to TRBJ2-7, with TRBD2 identical over 12 bases. V lost 4 bases and J lost 4; bases outside the gene matches: 9. The length of the CDR3 is 16 residues. Per germline, CDR1 SGDLS and CDR2 YYNGEE. The variable domain in full, with the rest retrieved from reference TRBV9 and TRBJ2-7, is DSGVTQTPKHLITATGQRVTLRCSPRSGDLSVYWYQQSLDQGLQFLIQYYNGEERAKGNILERFSAQQFPDLHSELNLSSLELGDSALYFCASSTALAGGLYEQYFGPGTRLTVT.

In its sample, this clone was seen a few times. The V call is TRBV25-1, the J call TRBJ1-1; 7 nucleotides align to TRBD1. Germline loops: CDR1 MGHDK, CDR2 SYGVNS. The V and J ends lost 4 bases and 3 bases, in that order; junction bases with no gene match: 14. The CDR3 sequence is 17 residues long. The CDR3 DNA sequence: TGTGCCAGCAGTGCGGGTCCGGGACAGCCTTCTGACACTGAAGCTTTCTTT. Translated: CASSAGPGQPSDTEAFF.

This sequence joins TRBV28 and TRBJ1-1; D uncertain. V was pared by 1 base and J by 9 bases, with 18 bases between. The CDR3 extends over 15 amino acids. Per germline, CDR1 MDHEN and CDR2 SYDVKM. The CDR3 here is CASSLYSGGRTKAFF. The CDR3 nucleotides are TGTGCCAGCAGTTTATATTCCGGCGGTCGAACGAAAGCTTTCTTT.

The J gene is TRBJ2-7, the V gene TRBV18, with TRBD1 identical over 9 bases. V was clipped by 2 bases and J by 6 bases; unmatched bases: 8. CDR3 length: 15 residues. Germline CDR1 KGHSH, CDR2 LQKENI. In nucleotides, the CDR3 is TGTGCCAGCTCACCAAATCGGGACAGGGTGTTCGAGCAGTACTTC. Its translation is CASSPNRDRVFEQYF.

The rearrangement links TRBV2 to TRBJ1-1; a possible D gene is TRBD1 (5 bases). V dropped 6 bases and J dropped 2 bases, with 10 bases sitting between them. The CDR3 length is 13 residues. Germline V CDR1 and CDR2: SNHLY, FYNNEI. CDR3 loop: CASRRGFNTEAFF. In nucleotides, the CDR3 is TGTGCCAGCAGAAGGGGCTTTAACACTGAAGCTTTCTTT.

This clone has just a few counts. The V call is TRBV15, the J call TRBJ2-1; D might be TRBD2 (5 bases). CDR3 size: 11 residues. V gave up 5 bases and J gave up 8 bases, with 7 bases separating them. Germline V CDR1 and CDR2: LNHNV, YYDKDF (reference sequence). In nucleotides, the CDR3 is TGTGCCACCAGCGAGGGCTATGAGCAGTTCTTC. The encoded protein is CATSEGYEQFF.

The chain has TRBV6-5 and TRBJ2-7; 8 bases line up with TRBD2. The length of the CDR3 is 12 residues. Germline V lookup: CDR1 MNHEY, CDR2 SVGAGI. This CDR3 is CVVRGGWYEQYF. The CDR3 nucleotides are TGTGTCGTCCGGGGGGGTTGGTACGAGCAGTACTTC.

The chain carries TRBV28 and TRBJ1-3; unclear D gene. Germline V lookup: CDR1 MDHEN, CDR2 SYDVKM. Trimming removed 3 bases from V and 1 base from J, with 7 bases in between. The CDR3 contains 14 residues. Here the CDR3 DNA reads TGTGCCAGCAGTTTCGCTCTATCTGGAAACACCATATATTTT. Translation gives CASSFALSGNTIYF.

The genes are TRBV5-6 and TRBJ1-5; no reliable D call. CDR1 and CDR2 from the germline V gene are SGHDT and YYEEEE. Trimming left V 1 base short and J 6 bases short, with 14 bases between. This CDR3 has 15 residues. The DNA for the CDR3 is TGTGCCAGCAGCTTGCTGGGTGGTGAGGGTCAGCCCCAGCATTTT. Encoded protein: CASSLLGGEGQPQHF.

A note on this clone: Different DNA sequences within this sample yield the same CDR3. V usage is TRBV7-2 and J usage is TRBJ1-1; 7 bases fit TRBD1. The V and J ends lost 1 base and 6 bases, in that order; junction bases with no gene match: 5. The CDR3 runs to 14 residues. Germline-derived CDR1 and CDR2 are SGHTA and FQGNSA. Here the CDR3 DNA reads TGTGCCAGCAGCTTAGGGCAGGGGACAGCTGAAGCTTTCTTT. It is translated as CASSLGQGTAEAFF. Using reference TRBV7-2 and TRBJ1-1 for the parts outside the CDR3, the full variable domain is GAGVSQSPSNKVTEKGKDVELRCDPISGHTALYWYRQSLGQGLEFLIYFQGNSAPDKSGLPSDRFSAERTGGSVSTLTIQRTQQEDSAVYLCASSLGQGTAEAFFGQGTRLTVV.

The chain joins TRBV9 to TRBJ2-3; no definite D call. CDR3 length: 12 amino acids. V lost 0 bases and J lost 5, with 4 bases in between. Germline V lookup: CDR1 SGDLS, CDR2 YYNGEE. The CDR3 spells CASSVERDTQYF. The DNA of the CDR3 is TGTGCCAGCAGCGTAGAGCGAGATACGCAGTATTTT.

This clone was seen a handful of times. The rearrangement joins TRBV2 to TRBJ1-6; 10 positions match TRBD1. Per germline, CDR1 SNHLY and CDR2 FYNNEI. The length of the CDR3 is 15 residues. Unmatched junction bases numbered 4, after V lost 5 bases and J lost 6 bases. CDR3 sequence reads: CASSQDRGTNSPLHF. The CDR3 DNA follows: TGTGCCAGCAGTCAGGACAGGGGGACTAATTCACCCCTCCACTTT.

This rearrangement joins TRBV28 to TRBJ2-5; no reliable D call. V lost 5 bases and J lost 0, with 10 bases in between. Germline CDR1 is MDHEN and CDR2 is SYDVKM. This CDR3 is 14 amino acids long. The CDR3: CASSLPQNQETQYF. The CDR3 nucleotides are TGTGCCAGCAGTCTCCCTCAGAACCAAGAGACCCAGTACTTC.

The genes are TRBV6-1 and TRBJ1-2; 9 bases line up with TRBD1. Trimming cost V 4 bases and J 8 bases; bases outside gene matches: 11. In germline, CDR1 is MNHNS, CDR2 SASEGT. The CDR3 has 15 amino acids. CDR3 nucleotides: TGTGCCAGCAGTGGCATGGACAGGGGAAGGTGGGGCTACACCTTC. It codes for CASSGMDRGRWGYTF.

This clone was found once. The V gene is TRBV13, the J gene TRBJ2-4; D is ambiguous. The CDR3 length is 14 residues. CDR1 and CDR2 (germline): PRHDT, FYEKMQ (reference sequence). V shed 2 bases and J shed 4 bases, with 9 bases lying between them. The CDR3 sequence is CASSLWGRKNIQYF. The CDR3 DNA reads as TGTGCCAGCAGCTTATGGGGAAGGAAAAACATTCAGTACTTC. Full variable domain (rest looked up from reference TRBV13 and TRBJ2-4): AAGVIQSPRHLIKEKRETATLKCYPIPRHDTVYWYQQGPGQDPQFLISFYEKMQSDKGSIPDRFSAQQFSDYHSELNMSSLELGDSALYFCASSLWGRKNIQYFGAGTRLSVL.

The V call is TRBV19, the J call TRBJ1-1, with D possibly being TRBD1 (6 bases). Trimming pared 5 bases from V and 1 base from J, leaving 14 bases between. This CDR3 spans 15 amino acids. Germline V gives CDR1 LNHDA, CDR2 SQIVND (reference sequence). The CDR3 is CASSPWTVRNTEAFF. CDR3 DNA: TGTGCCAGTAGTCCTTGGACAGTGAGGAACACTGAAGCTTTCTTT.

V usage is TRBV7-6 and J usage is TRBJ2-2, with 7 nucleotides matching TRBD1. V gave up 5 bases and J gave up 4 bases; unmatched junction bases: 13. Germline CDR1 reads SGHVS; CDR2 reads FNYEAQ. CDR3 length: 17 amino acids. CDR3 amino acids: CASSRTGTAFSTGELFF. The CDR3 DNA is TGTGCCAGCAGCCGCACCGGGACAGCGTTCAGCACCGGGGAGCTGTTTTTT.

The chain couples TRBV7-8 to TRBJ2-5, with 13 bases identical to TRBD2. The germline V gene has CDR1 SGHVS and CDR2 FQNEAQ. V trimming: 4 bases; J trimming: 5 bases; junction bases outside the gene matches: 10. The CDR3 contains 17 residues. CDR3 in DNA: TGTGCCAGCAGCTCGAAACTAGCGGGGGGGCCCACCGAGACCCAGTACTTC. Protein sequence: CASSSKLAGGPTETQYF.